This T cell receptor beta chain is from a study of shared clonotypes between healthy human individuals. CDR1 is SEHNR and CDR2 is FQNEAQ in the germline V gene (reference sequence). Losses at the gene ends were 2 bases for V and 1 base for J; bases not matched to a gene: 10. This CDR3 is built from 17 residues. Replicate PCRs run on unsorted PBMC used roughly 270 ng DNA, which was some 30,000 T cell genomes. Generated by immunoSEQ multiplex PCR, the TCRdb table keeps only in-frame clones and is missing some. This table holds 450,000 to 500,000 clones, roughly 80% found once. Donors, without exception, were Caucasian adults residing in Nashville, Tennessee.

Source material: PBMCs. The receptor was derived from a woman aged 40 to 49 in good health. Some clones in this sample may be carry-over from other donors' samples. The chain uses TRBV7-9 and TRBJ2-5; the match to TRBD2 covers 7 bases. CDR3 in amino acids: CASSLRRGDSGQETQYF. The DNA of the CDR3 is TGTGCCAGCAGCTTACGACGGGGGGATTCAGGCCAAGAGACCCAGTACTTC.